The TCR beta chain under discussion was sequenced for a study of identical twins. General study findings and limits: It was possible that invariant MAIT and iNKT cells partly confounded the zero-insertion analyses.

TCRdb reprocessed the 5' RACE reads via MiXCR and lists one record per CDR3 protein. The sample holds around 530,000 distinct CDR3 sequences; 13% to 15% are singletons and the top ten take about 0.47%. This clonotype was observed a handful of times. Its specificity is unknown. The same data also went into a second study, on yellow fever vaccine responses in identical twins.

This TCR derives from a woman between 18 and 29 years old in good health. Material for sequencing was CD4+ T cells sorted from blood.

This chain's CDR3 is CASSQDPTGEGDV. The CDR3 DNA follows: TGCGCCAGCAGCCAAGACCCCACCGGGGAGGGGGACGTC. J is TRBJ2-7 and V is TRBV4-1; maybe TRBD2 (7 bases). The CDR3 spans 13 residues. Germline loops: CDR1 MGHRA, CDR2 YSYEKL.